This record covers a single TCR beta chain. The method was immunoSEQ multiplex PCR; TCRdb's version includes in-frame clones alone and lacks a portion of them. This sample has 130,000 or so clones, with roughly 94% found just once. The data belong to a study of control samples from healthy donors and cancer patients. Trimming cost V 0 bases and J 10 bases; bases outside gene matches: 2. The CDR3 runs to 13 residues. The germline V gene encodes CDR1 KGHSH and CDR2 LQKENI. What was sequenced was PBMCs. The rearrangement links TRBV18 to TRBJ2-1, with 8 bases fitting TRBD2. The clonotype originates from a man aged 55-75 years with colorectal cancer. CDR3 in amino acids: CASSPPTSEEQFF. In nucleotides, the CDR3 is TGTGCCAGCTCACCACCGACTAGCGAGGAGCAGTTCTTC.